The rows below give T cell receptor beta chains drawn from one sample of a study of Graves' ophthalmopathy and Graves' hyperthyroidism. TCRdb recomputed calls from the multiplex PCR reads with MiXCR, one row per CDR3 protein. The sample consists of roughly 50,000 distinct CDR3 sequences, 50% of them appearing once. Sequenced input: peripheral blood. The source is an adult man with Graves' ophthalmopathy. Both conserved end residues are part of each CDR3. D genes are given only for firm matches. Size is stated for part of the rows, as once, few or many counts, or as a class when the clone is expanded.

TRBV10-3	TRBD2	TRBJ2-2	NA	CAILDSTSGSRGTGAELFF	TGTGCCATCCTGGACTCGACTAGCGGGAGTCGGGGCACCGGGGCGGAGCTGTTTTTT
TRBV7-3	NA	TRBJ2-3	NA	CVSSLGSVGGTDTQYF	TGTGTCAGCAGCTTAGGCTCGGTGGGGGGAACAGATACGCAGTATTTT
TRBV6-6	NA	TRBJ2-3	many	CASTLTVTSTDTQYF	TGTGCCAGCACCTTGACAGTCACTAGCACAGATACGCAGTATTTT
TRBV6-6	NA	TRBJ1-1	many	CASSYSPSGGAEAFF	TGTGCCAGCAGTTACTCGCCCTCGGGGGGAGCTGAAGCTTTCTTT
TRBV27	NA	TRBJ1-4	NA	CASSKWDPKREKLFF	TGTGCCAGCAGTAAGTGGGACCCCAAGAGGGAAAAACTGTTTTTT
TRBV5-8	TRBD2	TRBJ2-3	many	CASSLGAGGTTDTQYF	TGTGCCAGCAGCTTGGGGGCGGGGGGGACCACAGATACGCAGTATTTT
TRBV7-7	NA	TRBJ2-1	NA	CASSLRQDNEQFF	TGTGCTAGCAGCTTAAGACAGGACAATGAGCAGTTCTTC
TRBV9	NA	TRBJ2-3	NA	CVSSVAVDTRYF	TGTGTCAGCAGCGTAGCGGTAGATACGCGGTATTTT
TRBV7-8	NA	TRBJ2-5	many	CASSSIRGSKTQYF	TGTGCCAGCAGCTCTATTAGAGGGTCAAAGACCCAGTACTTC
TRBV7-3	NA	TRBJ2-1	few	CASSFSGLPNEQFF	TGTGCCAGCAGCTTCAGCGGACTCCCCAATGAGCAGTTCTTC
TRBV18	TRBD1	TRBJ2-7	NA	CASSPQGQGSTYEQYF	TGTGCCAGCTCACCACAGGGACAGGGATCGACCTACGAGCAGTACTTC
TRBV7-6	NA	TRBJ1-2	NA	CASSLAEGGDGYTF	TGTGCCAGCAGCTTAGCGGAGGGGGGGGATGGCTACACCTTC
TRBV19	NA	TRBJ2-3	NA	CASSGRGPDTQYF	TGTGCCAGTAGTGGCCGGGGCCCGGATACGCAGTATTTT
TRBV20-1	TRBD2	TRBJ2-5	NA	CGASSGNRGTQYF	TGCGGTGCTTCAAGCGGGAACCGAGGGACCCAGTACTTC
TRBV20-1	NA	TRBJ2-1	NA	CSANRAGYNEQFF	TGCAGTGCTAACAGGGCGGGCTACAATGAGCAGTTCTTT